The clone carrying this TCR beta chain was seen only once. This sample is drawn from a study of blood T cell repertoires in COVID-19. As for the study in general: Researchers got acute and convalescent COVID-19 samples from the United States, Italy and Spain. The cDNA or gDNA used as material had been derived from T cells, B-cell-depleted T cells, or PBMCs.

Germline-derived CDR1 and CDR2 are SGHTA and FQGNSA. The CDR3 consists of 13 residues. V shed 5 bases and J shed 9 bases, with 14 bases lying between them. Authors' processing steps: Amplification from reference gene primers served as the basis for estimated nucleated cell counts. Assay used: immunoSEQ multiplex PCR; TCRdb lists only in-frame clones, some missing. That table supplies the V and J calls and clone size; D and trimming were determined from the DNA. The sample contains 200,000 to 300,000 clones, 88% of which appear only once. Followed longitudinally, the Seattle patients had been enrolled during active infection.

The source of this sequence is a woman younger than 45 with COVID-19, enrolled during active disease. The gene calls are TRBV7-2 and TRBJ1-5; D ambiguous. The sample taken for sequencing was peripheral blood. The CDR3 DNA sequence: TGTGCCAGCAGCCTTGAAGCCCCGGGGCCCCAGCATTTT. Translating gives CASSLEAPGPQHF.